These 8 T cell receptor beta chains were sequenced from one sample in a study of T cells after yellow fever vaccination. TCRdb reanalysed the 5' RACE reads using MiXCR and keeps one entry per CDR3 protein. The data show around 350,000 distinct CDR3 sequences, 11% seen once. The specimen comprised PBMCs, sampled on the day of the first yellow fever vaccination. The receptors come from a man aged 18 to 30 who received the YFV17D yellow fever vaccine.

The V call is TRBV19, the J call TRBJ1-2; 8 bases fit TRBD1. The ends lost 8 bases at V and 6 bases at J; junction bases unmatched: 14. This CDR3 has 15 residues. CDR1 is LNHDA, CDR2 SQIVND, per germline (reference sequence). The DNA for the CDR3 is TGTGCCAGTCAAGTCGGTTGGACAGGGCCTGATGGCTACACCTTC. It codes for CASQVGWTGPDGYTF.

The rearrangement joins TRBV5-4 to TRBJ1-6; no definite D call. The CDR3 runs to 14 residues. The V end lost 0 bases, the J end lost 8 bases, and 9 bases lay between the germline ends. Germline-derived CDR1 and CDR2 are SGHNT and YYREEE (reference sequence). CDR3 nucleotides: TGTGCCAGCAGCTTGGGGACGCCTGATTCACCCCTCCACTTT. Protein product: CASSLGTPDSPLHF.

The table lists this clonotype with a few counts. The DNA of the CDR3 is TGTGCCAGCAGTAAGACCGGGACAGGGTGGACTAACTATGGCTACACCTTC. Protein product: CASSKTGTGWTNYGYTF. The J gene is TRBJ1-2, the V gene TRBV6-1; 9 bases align to TRBD1. Germline V gene lookup returns CDR1 MNHNS and CDR2 SASEGT. The CDR3 runs 17 residues. The junction had 10 bases not matched to a gene; V was cut back by 5 bases and J by 0 bases.

This clonotype has only a few counts. The chain uses TRBV5-8 and TRBJ2-7; D gene unclear. In germline, CDR1 is SGHTS, CDR2 YDEGEE. CDR3 size: 13 residues. V gave up 2 bases and J gave up 6 bases, with 12 bases separating them. The CDR3 DNA sequence: TGTGCCAGCAGCTTCGGGCAGTTTGCCGAGCAGTACGTC. Translating it yields CASSFGQFAEQYV.

In this sample, this clonotype turned up a few times. The V and J genes are TRBV28 and TRBJ2-7; weak D call: TRBD1 (7 bases). V was clipped by 3 bases and J by 3 bases, with 15 bases between them. The CDR3 is 15 amino acids. From germline, CDR1 is MDHEN and CDR2 SYDVKM. The CDR3 sequence is CASSFGGQPIYEQYV. The DNA for the CDR3 is TGTGCCAGCAGTTTCGGGGGACAGCCCATCTACGAGCAGTACGTC.

This clonotype was counted only a few times. The chain employs TRBV15 and TRBJ1-6; TRBD1 is a possible D gene (5 bases). CDR1 and CDR2 (germline): LNHNV, YYDKDF (reference sequence). V lost 6 bases to trimming and J lost 14 bases, with 14 bases between them. This CDR3 region has 12 residues. CDR3 bases: TGTGCCACCAGGCGGGACTCGGCCACCCTCCACTTT. This codes for CATRRDSATLHF.

The J gene is TRBJ2-3, the V gene TRBV7-2, with D maybe TRBD1 (6 bases). The germline V and J ends were trimmed by 5 bases and 6 bases, with 9 bases remaining between them. The CDR3 is made up of 12 amino acids. Germline V gene lookup returns CDR1 SGHTA and CDR2 FQGNSA. The CDR3 bases are TGTGCCAGCAGCCGACAGGAGGATACGCAGTATTTT. This codes for CASSRQEDTQYF.

This clonotype was detected a few times. The V call is TRBV5-6, the J call TRBJ1-1; 9 nucleotides agree with TRBD1. CDR1 SGHDT and CDR2 YYEEEE come from the germline V gene. CDR3 length: 15 residues. J lost 5 bases, V lost 4 bases, and 9 bases had no gene match. CDR3 sequence: CASSHRDREVTEAFF. Written as DNA, the CDR3 is TGTGCCAGCAGCCACAGGGACAGGGAGGTTACTGAAGCTTTCTTT.